This entry lists 23 T cell receptor beta chains sequenced from one sample in a study of cytomegalovirus exposure and HLA in healthy donors. The PCR was carried out with 60 Vbeta primers and 13 Jbeta primers. The method was immunoSEQ multiplex PCR; TCRdb's version includes in-frame clones alone and lacks a portion of them. This table holds 120,000 to 150,000 clones, over 75% found once. Material for sequencing was PBMCs. These receptors came from a male donor in good health and CMV-seronegative.

Comments on this clone: The sample contains more than one DNA sequence encoding this CDR3. The genes are TRBV19 and TRBJ2-7, with no clear D. This CDR3 region has 13 residues. V was trimmed by 1 base and J by 4 bases, leaving 8 bases between them. Germline values: CDR1 LNHDA, CDR2 SQIVND (reference sequence). In DNA form, the CDR3 reads TGTGCCAGTAGTATAGTCCCGGGTTACGAGCAGTACTTC. It codes for CASSIVPGYEQYF. The full variable domain, rest sourced from reference TRBV19 and TRBJ2-7, is DGGITQSPKYLFRKEGQNVTLSCEQNLNHDAMYWYRQDPGQGLRLIYYSQIVNDFQKGDIAEGYSVSREKKESFPLTVTSAQKNPTAFYLCASSIVPGYEQYFGPGTRLTVT.

The chain joins TRBV19 to TRBJ2-5, with 7 bases aligning to TRBD2. This CDR3 is built from 13 residues. Unmatched junction bases numbered 4, after V lost 5 bases and J lost 4 bases. Germline values: CDR1 LNHDA, CDR2 SQIVND (reference sequence). DNA of the CDR3: TGTGCCAGTAGTCCCCCTAGCGGAGAGACCCAGTACTTC. It specifies CASSPPSGETQYF. Together with reference TRBV19 and TRBJ2-5, the CDR3 gives the full variable domain: DGGITQSPKYLFRKEGQNVTLSCEQNLNHDAMYWYRQDPGQGLRLIYYSQIVNDFQKGDIAEGYSVSREKKESFPLTVTSAQKNPTAFYLCASSPPSGETQYFGPGTRLLVL.

V usage is TRBV6-5 and J usage is TRBJ2-7; 10 bases line up with TRBD1. The CDR3 contains 15 residues. Trimming at V came to 5 bases and at J to 0 bases, leaving 4 bases not matched to a gene. Germline CDR1 reads MNHEY; CDR2 reads SVGAGI. CDR3 bases: TGTGCCAGCAGTACCGGACAGGGGGTCTCCTACGAGCAGTACTTC. Protein product: CASSTGQGVSYEQYF.

The chain combines TRBV2 with TRBJ2-3; D call uncertain. Trimming left V 6 bases short and J 2 bases short, with 6 bases between. Germline V gives CDR1 SNHLY, CDR2 FYNNEI. The CDR3 sequence is 12 residues long. The CDR3 loop reads CASSENTDTQYF. CDR3 DNA sequence: TGTGCCAGCAGCGAGAACACAGATACGCAGTATTTT.

This chain joins TRBV7-6 and TRBJ2-7; 7 bases line up with TRBD2. The V gene's germline CDR1 is SGHVS and CDR2 FNYEAQ. The CDR3 totals 14 residues. The ends lost 5 bases at V and 6 bases at J; junction bases unmatched: 10. CDR3 bases: TGTGCCAGCAGCGCGGGGGTTTCCGGGGGCGAGCAGTACTTC. It yields the protein CASSAGVSGGEQYF. Using reference TRBV7-6 and TRBJ2-7 for the parts outside the CDR3, the full variable domain is GAGVSQSPRYKVTKRGQDVALRCDPISGHVSLYWYRQALGQGPEFLTYFNYEAQQDKSGLPNDRFSAERPEGSISTLTIQRTEQRDSAMYRCASSAGVSGGEQYFGPGTRLTVT.

V and J are TRBV6-5 and TRBJ2-7; D not resolved. Germline V gene data show CDR1 as MNHEY and CDR2 as SVGAGI. The germline V and J ends were trimmed by 2 bases and 8 bases, with 16 bases remaining between them. The CDR3 consists of 14 residues. Here the CDR3 DNA reads TGTGCCAGCAGTTACGAAGCAGGCAATTTCAAGCAGTACTTC. Its protein is CASSYEAGNFKQYF.

This chain uses TRBV18 with TRBJ1-2; 7 nucleotides match TRBD1. The germline V gene has CDR1 KGHSH and CDR2 LQKENI. CDR3 length equals 15 residues. After removal of 0 bases from V and 4 bases from J, the junction contained 5 bases not matched to a gene. CDR3 amino acids: CASSPPFDRAYGYTF. The CDR3 DNA follows: TGTGCCAGCTCACCACCGTTCGACAGGGCCTATGGCTACACCTTC.

The rearrangement joins TRBV5-4 to TRBJ1-1, with unresolved D. The CDR3 sequence is 10 residues long. The germline V gene has CDR1 SGHNT and CDR2 YYREEE (reference sequence). Trimming removed 0 bases at V and 10 bases at J, with 4 bases between. For the CDR3, the DNA is TGTGCCAGCAGCTTGGGAGGAGCTTTCTTT. This sequence encodes CASSLGGAFF.

This chain connects TRBV7-2 to TRBJ2-6, with 11 positions matching TRBD2. The CDR3 length is 19 residues. V lost 1 base to trimming and J lost 3 bases; unmatched junction nucleotides: 8. CDR1 and CDR2 (germline): SGHTA, FQGNSA. The CDR3, as DNA: TGTGCCAGCAGCTTAGGTAGCGGGAGGGCCTCGAGTGGGGCCAACGTCCTGACTTTC. It encodes CASSLGSGRASSGANVLTF.

The chain is built from TRBV7-9 and TRBJ2-2; D gene unclear. The CDR3 sequence is 14 residues long. Germline loops: CDR1 SEHNR, CDR2 FQNEAQ (reference sequence). V lost 0 bases and J 3 bases, leaving 5 bases between the germline ends. The chain's CDR3 is CASSLALDTGELFF. The CDR3 DNA follows: TGTGCCAGCAGCTTAGCACTGGACACCGGGGAGCTGTTTTTT.

The chain has TRBV9 and TRBJ1-1; 7 bases are a match to TRBD1. Trimming took 5 bases from V and 0 from J; bases not matched to a gene: 4. Looked up from germline, CDR1 is SGDLS and CDR2 is YYNGEE. This CDR3 is 14 amino acids long. As DNA, the CDR3 is TGTGCCAGCAGTGGAACAGGGGTGAACACTGAAGCTTTCTTT. Amino acids: CASSGTGVNTEAFF.

The V call is TRBV5-6, the J call TRBJ2-7, with D possibly TRBD1 on 6 matching bases. Germline assignment: CDR1 SGHDT and CDR2 YYEEEE. This CDR3 has 13 residues. V lost 4 bases, J lost 3 bases, and 11 bases lay in between. The CDR3 DNA is TGTGCCAGCAGCCCCGACAGGAACTACGAGCAGTACTTC. It translates to CASSPDRNYEQYF. The whole variable domain, filled in from reference TRBV5-6 and TRBJ2-7, reads DAGVTQSPTHLIKTRGQQVTLRCSPKSGHDTVSWYQQALGQGPQFIFQYYEEEERQRGNFPDRFSGHQFPNYSSELNVNALLLGDSALYLCASSPDRNYEQYFGPGTRLTVT.

The V gene is TRBV13, the J gene TRBJ2-2, with D perhaps matching TRBD2 (6 bases). The V end was cut by 2 bases, the J end by 6 bases, with 10 bases between. CDR1 and CDR2 (germline): PRHDT, FYEKMQ (reference sequence). The CDR3 length is 14 residues. Written as DNA, the CDR3 is TGTGCCAGCAGCTTATGGGAGGTCTCCGGGGAGCTGTTTTTT. Protein product: CASSLWEVSGELFF.

V gene TRBV7-8 combines with J gene TRBJ2-1; 12 bases align to TRBD2. Trimming at V came to 5 bases and at J to 3 bases, leaving 2 bases not matched to a gene. Germline values: CDR1 SGHVS, CDR2 FQNEAQ. This CDR3 is built from 15 residues. Written as DNA, the CDR3 is TGTGCCAGCAGCCCGGGACTAGCGGGCTACAATGAGCAGTTCTTC. Amino acids: CASSPGLAGYNEQFF.

This chain links TRBV7-9 with TRBJ2-1, with a possible D match to TRBD2 (6 bases). Per germline, CDR1 SEHNR and CDR2 FQNEAQ (reference sequence). Trimming took 0 bases from V and 10 from J, leaving 16 bases between them. This CDR3 comprises 15 residues. CDR3 in DNA: TGTGCCAGCAGCTTAGCCGCGGGACCCCTGGGGGAGCAGTTCTTC. It specifies CASSLAAGPLGEQFF.

The chain carries TRBV7-9 and TRBJ2-1; 7 bases align to TRBD2. This CDR3 spans 14 amino acids. V was pared by 1 base and J by 6 bases, with 3 bases of the junction left unmatched. Germline values: CDR1 SEHNR, CDR2 FQNEAQ (reference sequence). CDR3 coding DNA: TGTGCCAGCAGCTTAGTGGGGGGGACCAATGAGCAGTTCTTC. Translation gives CASSLVGGTNEQFF.

This chain connects TRBV11-2 to TRBJ2-5, with D unresolved. The CDR3 is 15 amino acids. V was clipped by 0 bases and J by 2 bases, with 10 bases between them. CDR1 is SGHAT, CDR2 FQNNGV, per germline. The CDR3 DNA reads TGTGCCAGCAGCTTAGATTTACTGCGGCAAGAGACCCAGTACTTC. It specifies CASSLDLLRQETQYF.

This chain connects TRBV5-6 to TRBJ2-7; TRBD2 matches 11 bases. Germline CDR1 is SGHDT and CDR2 is YYEEEE. The CDR3 runs 15 residues. Losses at the gene ends were 4 bases for V and 5 bases for J; bases not matched to a gene: 8. The CDR3 coding sequence is TGTGCCAGCAGCGCCAGACCGGGACTAGCGGACGAGCAGTACTTC. Its translation: CASSARPGLADEQYF.

J is TRBJ1-3 and V is TRBV6-1, with D unclear. Per the germline V gene, CDR1 is MNHNS and CDR2 is SASEGT. The CDR3 is made up of 13 amino acids. V was cut by 8 bases and J by 0 bases, with 8 bases left in between. The CDR3 DNA reads as TGTGCCAGCGACATAGACTCTGGAAACACCATATATTTT. Translation gives CASDIDSGNTIYF.

The chain combines TRBV25-1 with TRBJ2-5; 8 positions match TRBD2. V gave up 3 bases and J gave up 2 bases; unmatched junction bases: 8. The CDR3 consists of 16 residues. Germline loops: CDR1 MGHDK, CDR2 SYGVNS. The CDR3 loop is CASSDSASGFQETQYF. CDR3 nucleotides: TGTGCCAGCAGTGATTCGGCTAGCGGGTTTCAAGAGACCCAGTACTTC.

The gene calls are TRBV2 and TRBJ1-1; 8 bases fit TRBD1. CDR3 size: 14 residues. V dropped 5 bases and J dropped 11; count of bases not matched to a gene: 13. Germline V CDR1 and CDR2: SNHLY, FYNNEI. CDR3 nucleotides: TGTGCCAGCAGTCAATCGGACAGGGCCAATCTGGCTTTCTTT. Translating gives CASSQSDRANLAFF.

V is TRBV2 and J is TRBJ1-1, with D unresolved. CDR3 length equals 11 residues. In germline, CDR1 is SNHLY, CDR2 FYNNEI. Trimming removed 11 bases at V and 7 bases at J, with 14 bases between. CDR3 bases: TGTGCCGCGAAAAGCGTGCTTGAAGCTTTCTTT. Its protein product is CAAKSVLEAFF.

CDR3 sequence (DNA): TGTGCCAGCAGAGGTTGGGTTGGGCCACATCTAGCCAAAAACATTCAGTACTTC. This encodes CASRGWVGPHLAKNIQYF. The chain recombines TRBV5-8 with TRBJ2-4; no clear D gene. V gave up 5 bases and J gave up 0 bases, with 21 bases separating them. This CDR3 comprises 18 residues. The germline CDR1 and CDR2 sequences are SGHTS and YDEGEE.